The T cell receptor (beta chain) under discussion was sequenced for a study of cytomegalovirus exposure and HLA in healthy donors. Germline assignment: CDR1 MNHNS and CDR2 SASEGT. V trimming: 9 bases; J trimming: 5 bases; junction bases outside the gene matches: 7. CDR3 length: 13 residues. PCR was performed using 60 Vbeta and 13 Jbeta primers. Generated by immunoSEQ multiplex PCR, the TCRdb table keeps only in-frame clones and is missing some. The repertoire holds approximately 120,000 clones, with over 60% as singletons. This clone occurred once. What it binds is not known. Study-wide results and limits: Most of the CMV-associated TCR beta chains (in a later analysis) appeared to be HLA-restricted.

This TCR was sampled from a female donor in good health and CMV-seronegative. The sequenced material came from PBMCs. The chain joins TRBV6-1 to TRBJ1-2; 9 nucleotides match TRBD1. The CDR3 DNA is TGTGCCAGTAACAGGGGGCCGGTTTATGGCTACACCTTC. Its translation: CASNRGPVYGYTF.